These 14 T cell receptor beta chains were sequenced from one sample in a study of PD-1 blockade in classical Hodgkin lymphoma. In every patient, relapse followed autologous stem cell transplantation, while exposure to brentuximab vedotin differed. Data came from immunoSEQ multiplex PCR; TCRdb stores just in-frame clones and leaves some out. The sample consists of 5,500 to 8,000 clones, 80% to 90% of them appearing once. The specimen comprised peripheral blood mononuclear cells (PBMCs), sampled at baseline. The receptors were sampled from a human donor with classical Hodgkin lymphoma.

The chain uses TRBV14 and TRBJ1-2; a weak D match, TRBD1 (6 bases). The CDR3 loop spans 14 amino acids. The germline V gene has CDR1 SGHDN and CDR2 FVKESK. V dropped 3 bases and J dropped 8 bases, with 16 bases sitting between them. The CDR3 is CASSQRGGVDGYTF. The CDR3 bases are TGTGCCAGCAGCCAGAGAGGGGGGGTAGACGGCTACACCTTC.

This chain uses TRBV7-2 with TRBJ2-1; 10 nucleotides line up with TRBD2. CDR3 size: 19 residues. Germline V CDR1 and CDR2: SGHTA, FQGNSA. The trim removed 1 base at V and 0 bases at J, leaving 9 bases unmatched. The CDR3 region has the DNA TGTGCCAGCAGCTTAGTCGGTAGCGGGAGGTGGAGCTCCTACAATGAGCAGTTCTTC. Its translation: CASSLVGSGRWSSYNEQFF.

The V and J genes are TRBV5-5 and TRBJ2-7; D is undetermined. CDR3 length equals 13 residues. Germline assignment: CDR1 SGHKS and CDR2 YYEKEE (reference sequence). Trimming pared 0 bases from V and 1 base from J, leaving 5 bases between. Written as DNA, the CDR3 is TGTGCCAGCAGCTTGGTTCAGTCCTACGAGCAGTACTTC. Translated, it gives CASSLVQSYEQYF.

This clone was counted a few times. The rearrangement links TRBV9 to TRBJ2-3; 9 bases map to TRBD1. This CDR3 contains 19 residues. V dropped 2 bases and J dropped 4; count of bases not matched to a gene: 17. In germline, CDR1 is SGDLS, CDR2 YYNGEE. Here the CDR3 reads CASSVEPSTGTGNADTQYF. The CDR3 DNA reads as TGTGCCAGCAGCGTCGAACCCTCTACCGGGACAGGGAACGCAGATACGCAGTATTTT.

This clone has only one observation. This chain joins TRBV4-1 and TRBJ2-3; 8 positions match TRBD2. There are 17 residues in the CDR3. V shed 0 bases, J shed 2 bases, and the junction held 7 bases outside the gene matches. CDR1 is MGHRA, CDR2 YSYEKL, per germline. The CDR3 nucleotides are TGCGCCAGCAGCCAAGATACTAGCGGTTTTTACACAGATACGCAGTATTTT. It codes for CASSQDTSGFYTDTQYF.

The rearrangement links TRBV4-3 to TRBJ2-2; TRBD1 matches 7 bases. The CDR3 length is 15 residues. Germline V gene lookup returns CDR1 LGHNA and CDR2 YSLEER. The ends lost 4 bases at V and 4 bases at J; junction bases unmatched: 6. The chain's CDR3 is CASSLTRGTTGELFF. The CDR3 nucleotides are TGCGCCAGCAGCCTAACCAGGGGGACCACCGGGGAGCTGTTTTTT.

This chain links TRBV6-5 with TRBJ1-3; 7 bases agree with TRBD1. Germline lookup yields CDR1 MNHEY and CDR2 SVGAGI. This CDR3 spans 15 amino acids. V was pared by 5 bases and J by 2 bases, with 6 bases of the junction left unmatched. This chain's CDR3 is CASSGMTGPGNTIYF. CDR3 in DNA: TGTGCCAGCAGTGGAATGACAGGGCCTGGAAACACCATATATTTT.

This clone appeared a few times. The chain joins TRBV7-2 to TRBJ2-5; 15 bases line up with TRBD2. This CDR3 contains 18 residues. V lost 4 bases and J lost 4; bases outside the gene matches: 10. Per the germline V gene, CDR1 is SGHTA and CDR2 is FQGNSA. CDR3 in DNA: TGTGCCAGCAGCTCCCGGACTAGCGGGAGGGCTGGGGGAGAGACCCAGTACTTC. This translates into CASSSRTSGRAGGETQYF. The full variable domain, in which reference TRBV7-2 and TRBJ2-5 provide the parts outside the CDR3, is GAGVSQSPSNKVTEKGKDVELRCDPISGHTALYWYRQSLGQGLEFLIYFQGNSAPDKSGLPSDRFSAERTGGSVSTLTIQRTQQEDSAVYLCASSSRTSGRAGGETQYFGPGTRLLVL.

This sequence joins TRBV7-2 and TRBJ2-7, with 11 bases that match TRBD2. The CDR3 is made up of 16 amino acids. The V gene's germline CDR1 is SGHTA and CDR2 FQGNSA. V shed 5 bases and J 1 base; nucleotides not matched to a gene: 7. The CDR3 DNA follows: TGTGCCAGCAGCAAAACCTCTAGCGGGGGGTCCTACGAGCAGTACTTC. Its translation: CASSKTSSGGSYEQYF.

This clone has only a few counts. Here the CDR3 reads CASSEQREKLFF. Written as DNA, the CDR3 is TGTGCCAGCAGTGAACAAAGGGAAAAACTGTTTTTT. V usage is TRBV25-1 and J usage is TRBJ1-4; the D is unclear. Germline loops: CDR1 MGHDK, CDR2 SYGVNS. The CDR3 is 12 amino acids. V lost 2 bases and J 8 bases, leaving 6 bases between the germline ends. The full variable domain, its missing parts supplied by reference TRBV25-1 and TRBJ1-4, is EADIYQTPRYLVIGTGKKITLECSQTMGHDKMYWYQQDPGMELHLIHYSYGVNSTEKGDLSSESTVSRIRTEHFPLTLESARPSHTSQYLCASSEQREKLFFGSGTQLSVL.

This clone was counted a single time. The CDR3 DNA follows: TGTGCCAGCGACCCGGGAAACCTCTACGAGCAGTACTTC. Its protein product is CASDPGNLYEQYF. The V call is TRBV28, the J call TRBJ2-7; D might be TRBD2 (5 bases). Trimming left V 8 bases short and J 3 bases short, with 14 bases between. This CDR3 is 13 amino acids long. The germline gives CDR1 MDHEN, CDR2 SYDVKM.

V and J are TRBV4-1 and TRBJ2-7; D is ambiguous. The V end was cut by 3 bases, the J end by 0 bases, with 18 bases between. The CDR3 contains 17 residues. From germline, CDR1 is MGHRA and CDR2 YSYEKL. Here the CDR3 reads CASSHANPPGGSYEQYF. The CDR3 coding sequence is TGCGCCAGCAGCCACGCGAACCCTCCTGGCGGCTCCTACGAGCAGTACTTC.

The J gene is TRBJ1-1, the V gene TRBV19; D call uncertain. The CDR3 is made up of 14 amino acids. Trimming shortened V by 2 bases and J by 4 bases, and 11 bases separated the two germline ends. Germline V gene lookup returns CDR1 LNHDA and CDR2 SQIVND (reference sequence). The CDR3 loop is CASSIKALSTEAFF. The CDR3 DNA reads TGTGCCAGTAGTATAAAGGCCCTCTCCACTGAAGCTTTCTTT.

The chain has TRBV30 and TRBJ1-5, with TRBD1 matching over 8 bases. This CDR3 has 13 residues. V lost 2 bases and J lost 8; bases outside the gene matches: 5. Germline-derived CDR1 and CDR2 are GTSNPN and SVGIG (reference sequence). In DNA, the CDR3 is TGTGCCTGGAGTCGGCAGGGGGCAAAGCCCCAGCATTTT. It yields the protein CAWSRQGAKPQHF.